The entry that follows covers one TCR beta chain sequence. The sample comes from a study of T cells after yellow fever vaccination. Using its own MiXCR run on the 5' RACE reads, TCRdb lists one record per CDR3 protein. The profile shows some 320,000 distinct CDR3 sequences, roughly 8.7% of them singletons. The CDR3 consists of 15 residues. Between the trimmed V and J ends, which lost 4 bases and 6 bases, there was a span of 13 bases. The V gene's germline CDR1 is SEHNR and CDR2 FQNEAQ (reference sequence). Sequencing used PBMCs, obtained on the day of the first yellow fever vaccination. This chain uses TRBV7-9 with TRBJ1-6; a weak D match, TRBD1 (5 bases). This sequence originates from a man aged 18 to 35 who received the YFV17D yellow fever vaccine. CDR3: CASSSFREINSPLHF. For the CDR3, the DNA is TGTGCCAGCAGCTCCTTCAGGGAGATTAATTCACCCCTCCACTTT.